Listed below are T cell receptor beta chains from one sample, sequenced in a study of monozygotic twins with inflammatory bowel disease. TCRdb reprocessed the 5' RACE reads; each CDR3 protein has one entry and no DNA is given. The clone table shows 300,000 to 400,000 distinct CDR3 sequences, with the ten largest holding around 2%. Sequenced input: blood. The receptor set was obtained from a human donor with ulcerative colitis or Crohn's disease, or a healthy co-twin of an affected twin (not recorded which). CDR3s include the opening cysteine and the closing phenylalanine or tryptophan.

J: TRBJ2-1; V: TRBV28; CDR3: CASIGLTYNEQFF
J: TRBJ2-3; V: TRBV7-2; CDR3: CASSLAGAPLDTQYF
J: TRBJ2-1; V: TRBV29-1; CDR3: CSGGRDTYNEQFF
J: TRBJ2-3; V: TRBV7-2; CDR3: CASSLTLAGASTDTQYF
J: TRBJ2-3; V: TRBV20-1; CDR3: CSARPLLGARQATQYF
J: TRBJ2-7; V: TRBV30; CDR3: CAWKSLSYEQYF
J: TRBJ1-1; V: TRBV7-9; CDR3: CASSHRQGPEAFF
J: TRBJ2-2; V: TRBV11-2; CDR3: CASSSPGTSIWGELFF
J: TRBJ1-2; V: TRBV7-8; CDR3: CASSQLGTAYGYTF
J: TRBJ2-5; V: TRBV3-1; CDR3: CASSIRTAQETQYF
J: TRBJ1-1; V: TRBV29-1; CDR3: CSVEDRTDHTEAFF
J: TRBJ2-7; V: TRBV20-1; CDR3: CSVTGRGAYEQYF
J: TRBJ2-1; V: TRBV20-1; CDR3: CSARDRADNEQFF
J: TRBJ2-1; V: TRBV5-1; CDR3: CASKASGGYNEQFF
J: TRBJ1-6; V: TRBV2; CDR3: CASVQENFNNSPLHF
J: TRBJ2-6; V: TRBV3-1; CDR3: CASSQSSVAGANVLTF
J: TRBJ2-7; V: TRBV4-1; CDR3: CASSQGPLGQEPYEQYF
J: TRBJ2-1; V: TRBV29-1; CDR3: CSVGGLADNEQFF
J: TRBJ2-7; V: TRBV28; CDR3: CASSPLMSSYEQYF
J: TRBJ1-1; V: TRBV6-5; CDR3: CASSYSVGARGNTEAFF
J: TRBJ1-4; V: TRBV5-1; CDR3: CASSLLGDREKLFF
J: TRBJ1-2; V: TRBV3-1; CDR3: CASSPLGQPNGYTF
J: TRBJ2-7; V: TRBV20-1; CDR3: CSAPTSGGSYEQYF
J: TRBJ2-1; V: TRBV5-1; CDR3: CASSFDQPGAGGRYEQFF
J: TRBJ2-3; V: TRBV28; CDR3: CASKGVPGDGTDTQYF
J: TRBJ2-7; V: TRBV7-2; CDR3: CASSSRWDGVYEQYF
J: TRBJ2-1; V: TRBV20-1; CDR3: CSARPEFPSSYNEQFF
J: TRBJ2-5; V: TRBV12-3/TRBV12-4; CDR3: CASSFVGVQETQYF
J: TRBJ2-3; V: TRBV7-3; CDR3: CASSPNSGYTDTQYF
J: TRBJ1-4; V: TRBV6-6; CDR3: CASSFVATNEKLFF
J: TRBJ2-7; V: TRBV5-6; CDR3: CASSYGDRVSYEQYF
J: TRBJ2-7; V: TRBV7-2; CDR3: CASSTGPGYEQYF
J: TRBJ1-1; V: TRBV6-5; CDR3: CASSPSKTEAFF
J: TRBJ2-5; V: TRBV11-2; CDR3: CASSLYPNRASGNPETQYF
J: TRBJ1-5; V: TRBV28; CDR3: CASDRLNQPQHF
J: TRBJ2-1; V: TRBV6-1; CDR3: CASSLPPGQGSDEQFF
J: TRBJ2-1; V: TRBV4-1; CDR3: CASSQVLSGRRNEQFF
J: TRBJ2-7; V: TRBV12-3/TRBV12-4; CDR3: CASRGQAWEQYF
J: TRBJ2-7; V: TRBV20-1; CDR3: CSARRDNYEQYF
J: TRBJ2-1; V: TRBV4-1; CDR3: CASSQGGRINEQFF
J: TRBJ1-4; V: TRBV9; CDR3: CASSPGGPNEKLFF
J: TRBJ1-1; V: TRBV19; CDR3: CASSSDRESTEAFF
J: TRBJ2-2; V: TRBV28; CDR3: CASSRLAGGWTGELFF
J: TRBJ2-6; V: TRBV3-1; CDR3: CASSQDRHPGANVLTF
J: TRBJ1-5; V: TRBV20-1; CDR3: CSASRGNQPQHF
J: TRBJ1-1; V: TRBV7-9; CDR3: CASSGQGRTEAFF
J: TRBJ2-1; V: TRBV27; CDR3: CASSLAGAGRDEQFF
J: TRBJ2-2; V: TRBV4-3; CDR3: CASSPAGRGNTGELFF
J: TRBJ2-3; V: TRBV5-1; CDR3: CASSLDGSKFATQYF